This T cell receptor (beta chain) came from a study of response to subunit inactivated influenza vaccine. This CDR3 has 15 amino acids. Per the germline V gene, CDR1 is MNHEY and CDR2 is SVGEGT. Losses at the gene ends were 8 bases for V and 5 bases for J; bases not matched to a gene: 12. This clonotype occurred a few times. MiXCR, run by TCRdb on the RT-PCR reads, gives a single entry per CDR3 protein. This sample has roughly 570,000 distinct CDR3 sequences, with approximately 14% found just once. The clonotype comes from a middle-aged man who received an inactivated influenza vaccine. The J gene is TRBJ2-7, the V gene TRBV6-2 or TRBV6-3; 10 bases match TRBD2. The starting material was PBMCs from blood, obtained 11 to 12 days after vaccination. CDR3 coding DNA: TGTGCCAGCCGCGTCGGGGCTAGCGGGAGCAACGAGCAGTACTTC. As protein: CASRVGASGSNEQYF.